This T cell receptor (beta chain) came from a study of blood T cells in healthy people across ages. General study findings and limits: Both naive CD4+ cell counts and diversity were greater in long-lived donors than in aged donors. A roughly linear age-dependent decrease characterized TCR beta diversity per million T cells. Possibly confounding the expanded clonotype changes was the fact that donor CMV status was unknown.

Germline assignment: CDR1 MGHDK and CDR2 SYGVNS. The ends lost 6 bases at V and 0 bases at J; junction bases unmatched: 8. The CDR3 runs 16 residues. Comment on this clonotype: Its target is not known.

Primers used in a second PCR of roughly 6 to 11 cycles were a sample-barcoded 5' primer and a J-beta primer mix. Per-sample output comprised a minimum of 2.5 million paired-end reads containing CDR3. TCRdb passed the 5' RACE reads through MiXCR, listing each CDR3 protein once. Of 1,500,000 or so distinct CDR3 sequences listed, 55% to 75% are singletons. The sample was blood. This sequence was found in a young man in good health. The chain couples TRBV25-1 to TRBJ1-1; 9 positions agree with TRBD1. The CDR3 DNA is TGTGCCAGCAGGGGGACAGGGAAGGGGATGAACACTGAAGCTTTCTTT. Amino acid sequence: CASRGTGKGMNTEAFF.